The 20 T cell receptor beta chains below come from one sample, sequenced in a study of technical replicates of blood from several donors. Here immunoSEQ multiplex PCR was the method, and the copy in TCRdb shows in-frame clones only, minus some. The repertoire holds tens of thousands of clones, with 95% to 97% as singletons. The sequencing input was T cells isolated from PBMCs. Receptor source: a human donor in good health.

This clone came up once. The CDR3 region is CASSLGRGGNQPQHF. CDR3 nucleotide sequence: TGTGCCAGCAGCCTAGGCAGGGGTGGCAATCAGCCCCAGCATTTT. The chain employs TRBV7-9 and TRBJ1-5; a possible D gene is TRBD1 (6 bases). The CDR3 extends over 15 amino acids. CDR1 is SEHNR, CDR2 FQNEAQ, per germline (reference sequence). With 5 bases removed from V and 2 bases from J, the gap between germline ends came to 13 bases.

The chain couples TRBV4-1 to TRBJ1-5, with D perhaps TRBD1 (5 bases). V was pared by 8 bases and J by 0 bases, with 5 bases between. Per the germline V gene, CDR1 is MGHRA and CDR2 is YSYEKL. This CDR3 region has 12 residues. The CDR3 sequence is CASGHSNQPQHF. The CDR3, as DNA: TGCGCCAGCGGACATAGCAATCAGCCCCAGCATTTT.

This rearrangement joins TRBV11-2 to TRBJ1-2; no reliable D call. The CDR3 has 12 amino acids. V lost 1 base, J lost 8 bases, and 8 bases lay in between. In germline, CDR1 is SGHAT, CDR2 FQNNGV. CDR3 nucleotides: TGTGCCAGCAGCTTAGCTAGAGAAGGCTACACCTTC. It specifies CASSLAREGYTF.

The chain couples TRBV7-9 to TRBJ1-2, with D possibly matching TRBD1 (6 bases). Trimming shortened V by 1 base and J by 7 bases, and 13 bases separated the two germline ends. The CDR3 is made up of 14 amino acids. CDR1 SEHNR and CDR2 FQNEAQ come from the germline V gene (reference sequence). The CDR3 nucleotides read TGTGCCAGCAGCTTAGGGCACAGGGTTTCTGGCTACACCTTC. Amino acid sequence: CASSLGHRVSGYTF.

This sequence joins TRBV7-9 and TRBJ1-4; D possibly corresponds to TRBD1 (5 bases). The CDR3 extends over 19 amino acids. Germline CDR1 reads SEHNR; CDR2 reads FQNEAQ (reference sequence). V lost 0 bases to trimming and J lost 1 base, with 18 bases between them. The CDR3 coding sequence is TGTGCCAGCAGCTTAGCATGGGGCCAAGAGACCGAAACTAATGAAAAACTGTTTTTT. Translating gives CASSLAWGQETETNEKLFF.

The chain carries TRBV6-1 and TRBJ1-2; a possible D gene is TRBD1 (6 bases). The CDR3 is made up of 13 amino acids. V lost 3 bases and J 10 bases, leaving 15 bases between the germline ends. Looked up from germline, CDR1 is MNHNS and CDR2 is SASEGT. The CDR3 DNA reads TGTGCCAGCAGTGACCTAACAGGGTCCGTCTACACCTTC. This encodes CASSDLTGSVYTF.

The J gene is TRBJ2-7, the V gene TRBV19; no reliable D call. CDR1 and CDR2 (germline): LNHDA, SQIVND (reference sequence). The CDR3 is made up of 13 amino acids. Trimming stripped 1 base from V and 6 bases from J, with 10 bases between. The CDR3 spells CASSIGIPGEQYF. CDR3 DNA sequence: TGTGCCAGTAGTATAGGAATCCCGGGCGAGCAGTACTTC.

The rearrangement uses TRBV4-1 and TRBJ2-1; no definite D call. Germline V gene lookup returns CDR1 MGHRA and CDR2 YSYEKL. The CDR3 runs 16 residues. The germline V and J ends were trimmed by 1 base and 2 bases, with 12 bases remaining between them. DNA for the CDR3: TGCGCCAGCAGCCAAGCGGTTACCTTCACCTACAATGAGCAGTTCTTC. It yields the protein CASSQAVTFTYNEQFF.

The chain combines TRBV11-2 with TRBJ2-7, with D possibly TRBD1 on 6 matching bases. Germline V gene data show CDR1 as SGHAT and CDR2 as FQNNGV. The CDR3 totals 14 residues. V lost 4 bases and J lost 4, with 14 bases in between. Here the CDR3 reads CASSSPRGRYEQYF. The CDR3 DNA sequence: TGTGCCAGCAGCTCTCCCAGGGGTAGATACGAGCAGTACTTC.

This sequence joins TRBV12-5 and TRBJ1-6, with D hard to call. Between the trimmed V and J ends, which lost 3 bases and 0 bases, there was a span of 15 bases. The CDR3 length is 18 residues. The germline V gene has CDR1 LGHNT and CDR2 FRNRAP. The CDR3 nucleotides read TGTGCTAGTGGTTTACACAGAACCTCAAGCTCCTATAATTCACCCCTCCACTTT. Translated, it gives CASGLHRTSSSYNSPLHF. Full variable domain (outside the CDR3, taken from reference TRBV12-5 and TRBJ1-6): DARVTQTPRHKVTEMGQEVTMRCQPILGHNTVFWYRQTMMQGLELLAYFRNRAPLDDSGMPKDRFSAEMPDATLATLKIQPSEPRDSAVYFCASGLHRTSSSYNSPLHFGNGTRLTVT.

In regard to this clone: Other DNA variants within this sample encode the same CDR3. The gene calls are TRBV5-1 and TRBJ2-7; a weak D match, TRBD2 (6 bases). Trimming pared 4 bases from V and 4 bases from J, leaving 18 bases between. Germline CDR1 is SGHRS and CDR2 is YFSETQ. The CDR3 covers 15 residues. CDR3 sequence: CASSLRAGGSYEQYF. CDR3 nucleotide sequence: TGCGCCAGCAGCCTTAGGGCTGGAGGGTCTTACGAGCAGTACTTC.

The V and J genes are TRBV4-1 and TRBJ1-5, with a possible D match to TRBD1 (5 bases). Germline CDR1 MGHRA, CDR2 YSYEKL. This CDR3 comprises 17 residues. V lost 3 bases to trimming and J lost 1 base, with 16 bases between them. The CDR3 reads CASSQRGDYRSNQPQHF. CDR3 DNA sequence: TGCGCCAGCAGCCAGCGAGGGGACTATCGCAGCAATCAGCCCCAGCATTTT.

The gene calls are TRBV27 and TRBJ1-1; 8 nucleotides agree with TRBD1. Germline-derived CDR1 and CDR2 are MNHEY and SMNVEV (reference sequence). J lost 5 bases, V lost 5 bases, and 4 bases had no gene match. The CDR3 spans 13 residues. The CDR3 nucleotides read TGTGCCAGCAGTGGACAGGGAAAGACTGAAGCTTTCTTT. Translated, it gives CASSGQGKTEAFF.

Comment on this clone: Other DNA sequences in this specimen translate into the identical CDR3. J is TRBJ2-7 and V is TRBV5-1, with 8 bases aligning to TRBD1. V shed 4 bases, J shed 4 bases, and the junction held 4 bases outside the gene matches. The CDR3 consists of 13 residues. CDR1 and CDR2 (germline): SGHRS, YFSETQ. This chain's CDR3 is CASSLDRAYEQYF. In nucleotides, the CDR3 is TGCGCCAGCAGCCTGGACAGGGCGTACGAGCAGTACTTC.

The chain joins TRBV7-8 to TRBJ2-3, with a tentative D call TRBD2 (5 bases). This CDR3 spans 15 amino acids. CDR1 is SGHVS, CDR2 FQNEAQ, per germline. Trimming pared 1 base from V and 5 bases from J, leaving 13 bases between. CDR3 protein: CASSLGGNWGDTQYF. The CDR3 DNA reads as TGTGCCAGCAGCTTAGGAGGGAACTGGGGAGATACGCAGTATTTT.

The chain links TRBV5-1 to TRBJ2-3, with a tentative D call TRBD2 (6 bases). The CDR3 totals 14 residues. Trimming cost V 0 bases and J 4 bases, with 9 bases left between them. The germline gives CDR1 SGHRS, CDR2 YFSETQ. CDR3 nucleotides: TGCGCCAGCAGCTTGGAACGGGAGTCAGATACGCAGTATTTT. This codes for CASSLERESDTQYF.

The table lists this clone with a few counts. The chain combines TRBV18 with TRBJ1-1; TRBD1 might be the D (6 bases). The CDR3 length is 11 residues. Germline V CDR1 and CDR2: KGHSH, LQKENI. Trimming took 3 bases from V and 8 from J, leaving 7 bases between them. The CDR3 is CASSPTGEAFF. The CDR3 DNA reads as TGTGCCAGCTCACCGACAGGAGAAGCTTTCTTT.

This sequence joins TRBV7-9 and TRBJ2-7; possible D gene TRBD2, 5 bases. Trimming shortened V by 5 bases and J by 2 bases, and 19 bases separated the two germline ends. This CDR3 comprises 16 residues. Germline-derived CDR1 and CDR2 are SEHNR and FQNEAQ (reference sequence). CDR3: CASSPWTLPIPYEQYF. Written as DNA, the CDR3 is TGTGCCAGCAGCCCATGGACTTTGCCTATTCCCTACGAGCAGTACTTC.

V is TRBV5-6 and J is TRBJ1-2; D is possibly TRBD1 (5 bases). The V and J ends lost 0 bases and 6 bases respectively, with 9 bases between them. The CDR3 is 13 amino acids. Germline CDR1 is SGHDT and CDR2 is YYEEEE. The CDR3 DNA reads TGTGCCAGCAGCTTGGCAGGGATCCATGGCTACACCTTC. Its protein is CASSLAGIHGYTF.

CDR3 bases: TGTGCCAGCTCTAGCGGGAGGGGCTACGAGCAGTACTTC. Encoded protein: CASSSGRGYEQYF. The chain couples TRBV2 to TRBJ2-7, with 12 bases identical to TRBD2. J lost 3 bases, V lost 8 bases, and 2 bases had no gene match. The CDR3 has 13 residues. Germline loops: CDR1 SNHLY, CDR2 FYNNEI.